The rows below give T cell receptor beta chains drawn from one sample of a study of shared clonotypes between healthy human individuals. Repertoires were generated with immunoSEQ multiplex PCR, while TCRdb's copy carries only in-frame clones and drops some. The top ten hold 0.95% to 1.5% of the sample, which has under 2,000,000 clones, about 95% seen once. Sequencing was carried out using naive CD8+ T cells sorted from blood. Source of these receptors: a man aged 18 to 29 in good health. Each CDR3 is given with its conserved first and last residue. The D gene is left open where the match is weak. Size is stated for part of the rows, as once, few or many counts, or as a class when the clone is expanded.

cdr3_nt cdr3_aa v_call clone_size d_call j_call
TGTGCCAGCAGCCAATGGCAGGGGTATCAGCCCCAGCATTTT CASSQWQGYQPQHF TRBV16 . . TRBJ1-5
TGCGCCAGCAGCTTGGACCTCTCAGGAAATTCACCCCTCCACTTT CASSLDLSGNSPLHF TRBV5-1 . . TRBJ1-6
TGTGCCACCAGCAGAGGGACGACAGCGATCGAGCAGTACTTC CATSRGTTAIEQYF TRBV15 . . TRBJ2-7
TGCGCCAGCAGCCATGACCTCGGCACAGATACGCAGTATTTT CASSHDLGTDTQYF TRBV4-1 few . TRBJ2-3
TGTGCCAGCAGTTTATCGCTAGCGGGAGTCAACAATGAGCAGTTCTTC CASSLSLAGVNNEQFF TRBV27 . TRBD2 TRBJ2-1
TGTGCCAGCAGCTCGGGGGTCCACGAGCAGTACTTC CASSSGVHEQYF TRBV11-2 . . TRBJ2-7
TGTGCCAGCAGTTACGGGCCGGAGGAATACTTC CASSYGPEEYF TRBV6-6 once . TRBJ2-7
TGTGCCAGCAGTTTCCAGGGCCGCTCTGGGGCCAACGTCCTGACTTTC CASSFQGRSGANVLTF TRBV28 once . TRBJ2-6
TGTGCCAGCAGTAGGGACTCGAGCTCCTACAATGAGCAGTTCTTC CASSRDSSSYNEQFF TRBV6-5 . . TRBJ2-1
TGTGCCAGCAGTGAAGGGAGGGGGGGCGGCTACACCTTC CASSEGRGGGYTF TRBV6-1 . . TRBJ1-2
TGCAGCGTCGACGGGACCGATACTATAATCTTCCAAGAGACCCAGTACTTC CSVDGTDTIIFQETQYF TRBV29-1 . . TRBJ2-5
TGCAGCGTCCCGGATTCGGCAGTTTATAACACTGAAGCTTTCTTT CSVPDSAVYNTEAFF TRBV29-1 . . TRBJ1-1
TGTGCCAGCAGCTTAGCGATAAATCAGCCCCAGCATTTT CASSLAINQPQHF TRBV7-9 . . TRBJ1-5
TGTGCCAGCAGGCCAGATGAGGGCGCCAGCTCCTACGAGCAGTACTTC CASRPDEGASSYEQYF TRBV27 . . TRBJ2-7
TGTGCCAGCAGTCCCTGGGGGTTGAACACTGAAGCTTTCTTT CASSPWGLNTEAFF TRBV28 . . TRBJ1-1
TGCGCCAGCAGCCCCGGACAGGGGGGTGGCTACACCTTC CASSPGQGGGYTF TRBV5-1 . TRBD1 TRBJ1-2
TGTGCCAGCAGCCTCCAACAGGGGCCCCACGAGCAGTACTTC CASSLQQGPHEQYF TRBV5-6 . TRBD1 TRBJ2-7
TGCGCCAGCAGCCAAGCTCCGTGGGGAGATTCACCCCTCCACTTT CASSQAPWGDSPLHF TRBV4-3 . . TRBJ1-6
TGTGCCAGCAGCAAGATACCACCGGTTTTAGGGGACACTGAAGCTTTCTTT CASSKIPPVLGDTEAFF TRBV7-2 once . TRBJ1-1
TGTGCCAGCAGCACCCTCAGGGGGCAAGGCTACACCTTC CASSTLRGQGYTF TRBV6-5 . TRBD1 TRBJ1-2
TGTGCCAGTAGTATGTGGGCGGGGGCCACTGAAGCTTTCTTT CASSMWAGATEAFF TRBV19 . . TRBJ1-1
TGTGCCAGCAGCGTAGATGGGGGCGACTACTACGAGCAGTACTTC CASSVDGGDYYEQYF TRBV9 . . TRBJ2-7
TGTGCCAGCAGTCGTGCCGGGGGAATGGAGCAGTTCTTC CASSRAGGMEQFF TRBV21-1 . . TRBJ2-1